The rows below give T cell receptor beta chains drawn from one sample of a study of T cell responses to AZD1222 COVID-19 vaccine. Assay: immunoSEQ multiplex PCR; the TCRdb copy retains only in-frame clones and omits some. The table shows 130,000 to 150,000 clones, with roughly 91% occurring only once. Here the sequenced sample was peripheral blood, taken on day 0 of AZD1222 vaccination. The receptors derive from an adult in good health. Each CDR3 is given with its conserved first and last residue. The D gene is left open where the match is weak. Rows give clone size only sometimes, using once, few, many, or a class for an expanded clone.

d_gene: -
len: 15
abundance: -
j_gene: TRBJ2-1
v_gene: TRBV5-1
CDR3nt: TGCGCCAGCAGCAGGGACACTCCGAGGGGCAATGAGCAGTTCTTC
CDR3aa: CASSRDTPRGNEQFF

d_gene: TRBD2
len: 16
abundance: -
j_gene: TRBJ2-1
v_gene: TRBV4-2
CDR3nt: TGTGCCAGCAGCCAATGGACTAGCGGATCCTACAATGAGCAGTTCTTC
CDR3aa: CASSQWTSGSYNEQFF

d_gene: -
len: 15
abundance: -
j_gene: TRBJ2-7
v_gene: TRBV19
CDR3nt: TGTGCCAGTAGTCGCGGGGGGACAGGGCTTCTGGAGCAGTACTTC
CDR3aa: CASSRGGTGLLEQYF

d_gene: -
len: 15
abundance: -
j_gene: TRBJ2-2
v_gene: TRBV7-3
CDR3nt: TGTGCCAGCAGCCCCCCGGGCGCCATAACCGGGGAGCTGTTTTTT
CDR3aa: CASSPPGAITGELFF

d_gene: -
len: 13
abundance: -
j_gene: TRBJ1-1
v_gene: TRBV12-3/TRBV12-4
CDR3nt: TGTGCCAGCAGTTTTTACATGAACACTGAAGCTTTCTTT
CDR3aa: CASSFYMNTEAFF

d_gene: -
len: 12
abundance: -
j_gene: TRBJ2-5
v_gene: TRBV6-1
CDR3nt: TGTGCCAGCAGTGAACGCAGAGAGACCCAGTACTTC
CDR3aa: CASSERRETQYF

d_gene: -
len: 16
abundance: -
j_gene: TRBJ1-5
v_gene: TRBV12-5
CDR3nt: TGTGCTAGTGGTTTGGGACCGCCGGGAGGCAATCAGCCCCAGCATTTT
CDR3aa: CASGLGPPGGNQPQHF

d_gene: -
len: 15
abundance: -
j_gene: TRBJ2-3
v_gene: TRBV18
CDR3nt: TGTGCCAGCTCACTTCCGGGACACCCCACAGATACGCAGTATTTT
CDR3aa: CASSLPGHPTDTQYF

d_gene: -
len: 11
abundance: few
j_gene: TRBJ2-1
v_gene: TRBV14
CDR3nt: TGTGCCAGCAGCCTCAACAATGAGCAGTTCTTC
CDR3aa: CASSLNNEQFF

d_gene: -
len: 13
abundance: -
j_gene: TRBJ1-2
v_gene: TRBV2
CDR3nt: TGTGCCAGCAGTGAATCTAGGGGCTATGGCTACACCTTC
CDR3aa: CASSESRGYGYTF

d_gene: TRBD1
len: 15
abundance: -
j_gene: TRBJ1-6
v_gene: TRBV10-3
CDR3nt: TGTGCCATCAGTGAGGGACAGGGGGCGAATTCACCCCTCCACTTT
CDR3aa: CAISEGQGANSPLHF

d_gene: -
len: 14
abundance: -
j_gene: TRBJ2-1
v_gene: TRBV9
CDR3nt: TGTGCCAGCAGCGTAGATACCGTATACAATGAGCAGTTCTTC
CDR3aa: CASSVDTVYNEQFF

d_gene: -
len: 17
abundance: -
j_gene: TRBJ2-6
v_gene: TRBV5-6
CDR3nt: TGTGCCAGCAGCACTGGGTACCGCCACTCGCCGACCAACGTCCTGACTTTC
CDR3aa: CASSTGYRHSPTNVLTF

d_gene: -
len: 13
abundance: -
j_gene: TRBJ1-6
v_gene: TRBV5-1
CDR3nt: TGCGCCAGCAGCTTGGGGATTAATTCACCCCTCCACTTT
CDR3aa: CASSLGINSPLHF

d_gene: -
len: 13
abundance: -
j_gene: TRBJ1-1
v_gene: TRBV27
CDR3nt: TGTGCCAGCAGTTTAGGGATTATGACTGAAGCTTTCTTT
CDR3aa: CASSLGIMTEAFF

d_gene: -
len: 15
abundance: -
j_gene: TRBJ2-1
v_gene: TRBV7-3
CDR3nt: TGTGCCAGCAGCTTAGAGCCCCGCTCCTCAAATGAGCAGTTCTTC
CDR3aa: CASSLEPRSSNEQFF

d_gene: -
len: 11
abundance: -
j_gene: TRBJ2-3
v_gene: TRBV5-8
CDR3nt: TGTGCCAGCAGCTATACAGATACGCAGTATTTT
CDR3aa: CASSYTDTQYF

d_gene: TRBD1
len: 15
abundance: once
j_gene: TRBJ2-4
v_gene: TRBV5-1
CDR3nt: TGCGCCAGCAGCCCGGGACAGGGCCCCGCTGCCATTCAGTACTTC
CDR3aa: CASSPGQGPAAIQYF

d_gene: TRBD1
len: 16
abundance: -
j_gene: TRBJ1-1
v_gene: TRBV7-8
CDR3nt: TGTGCCAGCAGCTTAAATGTCGGGACAGGAAACACTGAAGCTTTCTTT
CDR3aa: CASSLNVGTGNTEAFF

d_gene: TRBD2
len: 16
abundance: -
j_gene: TRBJ2-2
v_gene: TRBV5-1
CDR3nt: TGCGCCAGCAGCTTGCTGCGGGAGACGAACACCGGGGAGCTGTTTTTT
CDR3aa: CASSLLRETNTGELFF

d_gene: TRBD2
len: 15
abundance: -
j_gene: TRBJ2-3
v_gene: TRBV9
CDR3nt: TGTGCCAGCAGCCCGTGGACTAGCGGAACAGATACGCAGTATTTT
CDR3aa: CASSPWTSGTDTQYF

d_gene: -
len: 14
abundance: once
j_gene: TRBJ1-5
v_gene: TRBV19
CDR3nt: TGTGCCAGTAGTATAGGGAGGGCCTCTTTGTTCCAGCATTTT
CDR3aa: CASSIGRASLFQHF

d_gene: -
len: 14
abundance: -
j_gene: TRBJ2-3
v_gene: TRBV5-1
CDR3nt: TGCGCCAGCAGCTTGAGGGGGAGCACAGATACGCAGTATTTT
CDR3aa: CASSLRGSTDTQYF

d_gene: -
len: 15
abundance: -
j_gene: TRBJ1-5
v_gene: TRBV7-2
CDR3nt: TGTGCCAGCAGCTTAACAGGGAGCAGCAATCAGCCCCAGCATTTT
CDR3aa: CASSLTGSSNQPQHF

d_gene: -
len: 10
abundance: -
j_gene: TRBJ1-2
v_gene: TRBV6-5
CDR3nt: TGTGCCACTCAAAGCGGGGGCTACACCTTC
CDR3aa: CATQSGGYTF

d_gene: TRBD1
len: 17
abundance: -
j_gene: TRBJ2-5
v_gene: TRBV9
CDR3nt: TGTGCCAGCAACAATCCAAGACAGGGGGTGTACCAAGAGACCCAGTACTTC
CDR3aa: CASNNPRQGVYQETQYF

d_gene: -
len: 12
abundance: -
j_gene: TRBJ2-7
v_gene: TRBV7-8
CDR3nt: TGTGCCAGCAGCATATCAGGAGAAGAGCAGTACTTC
CDR3aa: CASSISGEEQYF

d_gene: -
len: 12
abundance: -
j_gene: TRBJ1-3
v_gene: TRBV11-2
CDR3nt: TGTGCCAGCAGCCCCGGCCCAGGCACCATATATTTT
CDR3aa: CASSPGPGTIYF

d_gene: -
len: 14
abundance: -
j_gene: TRBJ1-2
v_gene: TRBV5-4
CDR3nt: TGTGCCAGCAGCCCAGGCCAGGGGAACCATGGCTACACCTTC
CDR3aa: CASSPGQGNHGYTF

d_gene: -
len: 16
abundance: once
j_gene: TRBJ2-2
v_gene: TRBV7-2
CDR3nt: TGTGCCAGCAGCTTAGCAATTGGGCAGGGCACCGGGGAGCTGTTTTTT
CDR3aa: CASSLAIGQGTGELFF

d_gene: -
len: 14
abundance: -
j_gene: TRBJ1-6
v_gene: TRBV3-1/TRBV3-2
CDR3nt: TGTGCCAGCAGCCAAGGAGAGGGGAATTCACCCCTCCACTTT
CDR3aa: CASSQGEGNSPLHF

d_gene: -
len: 17
abundance: -
j_gene: TRBJ1-2
v_gene: TRBV18
CDR3nt: TGTGCCAGCTCACCGCGGACAGCCGGCACGTACTTTCATGGCTACACCTTC
CDR3aa: CASSPRTAGTYFHGYTF

d_gene: -
len: 13
abundance: -
j_gene: TRBJ1-1
v_gene: TRBV10-3
CDR3nt: TGTGCCATCAAGGCCGGTCCGAACACTGAAGCTTTCTTT
CDR3aa: CAIKAGPNTEAFF

d_gene: -
len: 14
abundance: -
j_gene: TRBJ1-2
v_gene: TRBV9
CDR3nt: TGTGCCAGCGGAGCCACAGGGCTGAACTATGGCTACACCTTC
CDR3aa: CASGATGLNYGYTF

d_gene: -
len: 14
abundance: -
j_gene: TRBJ2-2
v_gene: TRBV7-6
CDR3nt: TGTGCCAGCGGGGTCGGGTGGGGCACCGGGGAGCTGTTTTTT
CDR3aa: CASGVGWGTGELFF